This entry concerns a single T cell receptor beta chain. Its antigen is not identified. These data come from a study of cytotoxic CD8 clonotypes in ibrutinib-treated CLL. TCRdb keeps only in-frame clones here, not all; method: immunoSEQ multiplex PCR. The sample records fewer than 45,000 clones, 60% to 75% being singletons. Study observations and caveats: In comparison with age-matched healthy donors, baseline clonality was higher and tracked circulating CD8+ T-cell counts. Elevated clonality accompanied ibrutinib response, with a return toward baseline values at progression. Sustained-remission and progressing patients diverged in sampling times.

This CDR3 contains 15 residues. CDR1 and CDR2 (germline): ENHRY, SYGVKD. Trimming pared 0 bases from V and 4 bases from J, leaving 12 bases between. The sample here was PBMCs, taken at disease progression, from a patient treated with ibrutinib. This clonotype was sampled from a human donor with chronic lymphocytic leukemia. V gene TRBV10-3 combines with J gene TRBJ2-5; D remains unclear. The CDR3 region has the DNA TGTGCCATCAGTGAGTCGACCGCTCACCCAGAGACCCAGTACTTC. Amino acids: CAISESTAHPETQYF.